The 5 T cell receptor beta chains listed next were all sequenced from one sample in a study of spatial heterogeneity in lung cancer. TCRdb ran MiXCR on the 5' RACE reads and lists one entry per CDR3 protein. This sample has 45,000 to 55,000 distinct CDR3 sequences, with roughly 5.7% found just once. Time point here: sample taken at primary tumor resection. Whole RNA obtained from tumor, nontumor lung or frozen PBMC underwent sequencing without sorting. The starting material was PBMCs, obtained at surgery. The receptors shown here come from a male donor with early-stage non-small cell lung cancer.

This clonotype appeared a few times. The J gene is TRBJ2-3, the V gene TRBV29-1, with TRBD2 identical over 9 bases. The V gene's germline CDR1 is SQVTM and CDR2 ANQGSEA. This CDR3 contains 14 residues. V shed 2 bases, J shed 6 bases, and the junction held 6 bases outside the gene matches. This CDR3 reads CSVEFSGSPDTQYF. The CDR3 DNA reads as TGCAGCGTTGAATTTAGCGGGAGTCCTGATACGCAGTATTTT.

On this clonotype itself: A single base separates this from a much larger clone, so it may be a read error. This rearrangement joins TRBV6-5 to TRBJ2-7; possibly TRBD1 for D (6 bases). CDR1 is MNHEY, CDR2 SVGAGI, per germline. This CDR3 region has 14 residues. CDR3 loop: CASSYGQYAYEQNF. Here the CDR3 DNA reads TGTGCCAGCAGTTACGGACAGTACGCTTACGAGCAGAACTTC.

This clonotype has at least ten counts. The chain links TRBV5-1 to TRBJ1-1; no clear D. This CDR3 is built from 15 residues. The V end lost 1 base, the J end lost 0 bases, and 10 bases lay between the germline ends. CDR1 and CDR2 (germline): SGHRS, YFSETQ. The CDR3 region is CASSLHAEVNTEAFF. The CDR3 DNA reads TGCGCCAGCAGCTTGCACGCGGAGGTGAACACTGAAGCTTTCTTT.

This clonotype has at least ten counts. The chain is built from TRBV7-2 and TRBJ2-5; 8 bases fit TRBD2. V was pared by 0 bases and J by 1 base, with 4 bases of the junction left unmatched. This CDR3 comprises 16 residues. Per the germline V gene, CDR1 is SGHTA and CDR2 is FQGNSA. The CDR3 coding sequence is TGTGCCAGCAGCTTAGCGGGTAGCGGGGTCCAAGAGACCCAGTACTTC. Its protein is CASSLAGSGVQETQYF. Complete variable domain (other parts from reference TRBV7-2 and TRBJ2-5): GAGVSQSPSNKVTEKGKDVELRCDPISGHTALYWYRQSLGQGLEFLIYFQGNSAPDKSGLPSDRFSAERTGGSVSTLTIQRTQQEDSAVYLCASSLAGSGVQETQYFGPGTRLLVL.

This clonotype has at least ten counts. In DNA, the CDR3 is TGTGCCTGGAAGCTGAAGGGGGAGCAGTTCTTC. It translates to CAWKLKGEQFF. This rearrangement joins TRBV30 to TRBJ2-1, with D possibly matching TRBD1 (5 bases). In germline, CDR1 is GTSNPN, CDR2 SVGIG (reference sequence). Trimming removed 4 bases at V and 10 bases at J, with 11 bases between. This CDR3 is 11 amino acids long.